These T cell receptor beta chains were read from a single sample in a study of Ad26.COV2.S vaccination and SARS-CoV-2 variants. The protocol was immunoSEQ multiplex PCR, while the TCRdb copy is restricted to in-frame clones and leaves out a portion. The sample lists around 300,000 clones; about 88% were seen once. This material consisted of peripheral blood, taken in a trial of Ad26.COV2.S vaccine versus placebo. The receptor source for this set is a person aged 18-65 years who received the Ad26.COV2.S COVID-19 vaccine or a placebo. CDR3s include the opening cysteine and the closing phenylalanine or tryptophan. Fields, in order: V gene, clone size, J gene, D gene, CDR3 DNA, CDR3 protein. The D gene is left open where the match is weak. Size values are once, few and many counts, or a class for expanded clones, and some rows have none.

>TRBV4-3|few|TRBJ1-5|.
TGCGCCAGCAGCCAAGATGCCCAGACAAATCAGCCCCAGCATTTT
CASSQDAQTNQPQHF
>TRBV7-7|once|TRBJ1-1|.
TGTGCCAGCAGACCTTGGGGGGGACCGAACACTGAAGCTTTCTTT
CASRPWGGPNTEAFF
>TRBV7-3|.|TRBJ2-1|.
TGTGCCAGCAGCTTAGAGGCTAGCGACACGCCCTACAATGAGCAGTTCTTC
CASSLEASDTPYNEQFF
>TRBV3-1/TRBV3-2|.|TRBJ2-7|.
TGTGCCAGCAGGGATCACTACGAGCAGTACTTC
CASRDHYEQYF
>TRBV14|few|TRBJ1-3|.
TGTGCCAGCAGCGCCCAATCAGGGTTTGGAAACACCATATATTTT
CASSAQSGFGNTIYF
>TRBV28|once|TRBJ2-3|.
TGTGCCAGCAGTCCCGACAGTTTGACAGATACGCAGTATTTT
CASSPDSLTDTQYF
>TRBV7-9|.|TRBJ1-5|TRBD1
TGTGCCAGCAGCTTAGCGGCAGGGGGTAGCAATCAGCCCCAGCATTTT
CASSLAAGGSNQPQHF
>TRBV15|.|TRBJ1-2|.
TGTGCCACCAGCAGAGATTTTAGGGATGGCTACACCTTC
CATSRDFRDGYTF
>TRBV2|.|TRBJ2-2|TRBD2
TGTGCCAGCAGTCCGGGACTAGCGGCTTCCGGGGAGCTGTTTTTT
CASSPGLAASGELFF
>TRBV6-2/TRBV6-3|.|TRBJ2-6|.
TGTGCCAGCAGTTACAGTCAGGATTTAAGCTCTGGGGCCAACGTCCTGACTTTC
CASSYSQDLSSGANVLTF
>TRBV27|.|TRBJ2-3|.
TGTGCCAGCAGTTTAGGGGTAGCTTCAAGCACAGATACGCAGTATTTT
CASSLGVASSTDTQYF
>TRBV4-3|.|TRBJ2-7|TRBD1
TGCGCCAGCAGTCCGACAGGGGGAACCTACGAGCAGTACTTC
CASSPTGGTYEQYF
>TRBV11-2|once|TRBJ1-3|.
TGTGCCAGCAGCTTAACGGGGAGGGGAGGAAACACCATATATTTT
CASSLTGRGGNTIYF
>TRBV7-2|once|TRBJ1-4|.
TGTGCCAGCAGCTTAATTAGAGGGGGTGGTACTAATGAAAAACTGTTTTTT
CASSLIRGGGTNEKLFF
>TRBV12-3/TRBV12-4|once|TRBJ1-2|.
TGTGCCAGCAGTCCACTTTCCCCGGGGGGCTACACCTTC
CASSPLSPGGYTF
>TRBV5-4|.|TRBJ1-4|TRBD1
TGTGCCAGCAGCATCCCCACAGGGGCAACTAATGAAAAACTGTTTTTT
CASSIPTGATNEKLFF
>TRBV5-6|.|TRBJ2-6|.
TGTGTTACACCCCGAACTGGGGGGCCCGGGGCCAACGTCCTGACTTTC
CVTPRTGGPGANVLTF
>TRBV5-8|.|TRBJ1-4|TRBD1
TGTGCCAGCAGCTCGGGACAGGGGATAGGTGAAAAACTGTTTTTT
CASSSGQGIGEKLFF
>TRBV9|few|TRBJ2-7|TRBD2
TGTGCCAGCAGCGAGGGGCATGGACTAGCGGGCCCCTACGAGCAGTACTTC
CASSEGHGLAGPYEQYF
>TRBV30|.|TRBJ1-4|.
TGTGCCTGGAGTATACCCGGGAAACTGTTTTTT
CAWSIPGKLFF
>TRBV18|.|TRBJ1-2|.
TGTGCCAGCTCACCACAAACGGGCCCTAACTATGGCTACACCTTC
CASSPQTGPNYGYTF
>TRBV5-4|.|TRBJ2-7|.
TGTGCCAGCAGCTCGACTAGGGGTTACGAGCAGTACTTC
CASSSTRGYEQYF
>TRBV14|.|TRBJ2-1|TRBD2
TGTGCCAGCAGCCAAACTAGCGGGCCGAAGCGAAATGAGCAGTTCTTC
CASSQTSGPKRNEQFF
>TRBV9|few|TRBJ1-4|TRBD1
TGTGCCAGCAGCGGGTTTGGGACAGGGGCTGAAAAACTGTTTTTT
CASSGFGTGAEKLFF
>TRBV7-9|.|TRBJ1-4|.
TGTGCCAGCAGCTTTGGGGGGAATGAAAAACTGTTTTTT
CASSFGGNEKLFF
>TRBV16|.|TRBJ1-5|.
TGTGCCAGCAGCCAATCGCGGCAGCCCCAGCATTTT
CASSQSRQPQHF
>TRBV7-2|.|TRBJ2-7|TRBD1
TGTGCCAGCAGTCCCGGGACAGGGAGCTACGAGCAGTACTTC
CASSPGTGSYEQYF
>TRBV4-1|few|TRBJ1-5|TRBD1
TGCGCCAGCAGCCGAGGACAGGGGGCTCAGCCCCAGCATTTT
CASSRGQGAQPQHF
>TRBV6-2/TRBV6-3|few|TRBJ2-7|.
TGTGCCAGCAGTTACGGCGAGTCCTACGAGCAGTACTTC
CASSYGESYEQYF